This is a list of T cell receptor beta chains from one sample in a study of T cells after yellow fever vaccination. TCRdb reprocessed the 5' RACE reads via MiXCR and lists one record per CDR3 protein. The table lists some 390,000 distinct CDR3 sequences, about 17% of them singletons. This specimen consisted of PBMCs, obtained before the yellow fever booster vaccination. The receptors were gathered from a young man who received the YFV17D yellow fever vaccine. Both conserved end residues are part of each CDR3. The D gene is left open where the match is weak. Where a row states a size, it is once, few, many or the class of an expanded clone; other rows omit it.

NA,TRBV6-1,TRBJ2-6,NA,TGTGCCAGCAGGCTTATCTCTGGGGCCAACGTCCTGACTTTC,CASRLISGANVLTF
NA,TRBV7-9,TRBJ2-4,NA,TGTGCCAGCAGCTCCCAGTGGGCTCTAGCCAAAAACATTCAGTACTTC,CASSSQWALAKNIQYF
few,TRBV24-1,TRBJ2-1,NA,TGTGCCACCAGCTCGAGAGGGCGGGATGAGCAGTTCTTC,CATSSRGRDEQFF
few,TRBV12-3/TRBV12-4,TRBJ2-4,NA,TGTGCCTCGAGATTAGCCAAAAACATTCAGTACTTC,CASRLAKNIQYF
NA,TRBV13,TRBJ2-5,NA,TGTGCCAGCAGCCTACCTGGGTACAGCCAAGAGACCCAGTACTTC,CASSLPGYSQETQYF
few,TRBV7-2,TRBJ2-5,NA,TGTGCCAGCAGCTTAAATTGGGGCCAAGAGACCCAGTACTTC,CASSLNWGQETQYF
few,TRBV12-3/TRBV12-4,TRBJ1-1,NA,TGTGCCAGCAGTGCCTGGGGACGGAGGAACACTGAAGCTTTCTTT,CASSAWGRRNTEAFF
few,TRBV12-3/TRBV12-4,TRBJ2-5,TRBD2,TGTGCCAGCAGTCTCCGACTAGCGGGGTTGGGGGAGACCCAGTACTTC,CASSLRLAGLGETQYF
few,TRBV28,TRBJ1-3,TRBD1,TGTGCCAGCAGTCCACCCAACAGGGGTTTTTCTGGAAACACCATATATTTT,CASSPPNRGFSGNTIYF
few,TRBV10-2,TRBJ2-7,TRBD2,TGCGCCAGCAGTCCCGTGGTCGCGGGGGGTTACGAGCAGTACTTC,CASSPVVAGGYEQYF
few,TRBV29-1,TRBJ1-2,TRBD1,TGCAGGGGAGAGACAGGGGAGGACTACACCTTC,CRGETGEDYTF
many,TRBV27,TRBJ2-7,NA,TGTGCCAGCAGTTTATCCCTGGCCGGGCACGAGCAGTACTTC,CASSLSLAGHEQYF
few,TRBV12-3/TRBV12-4,TRBJ2-5,NA,TGTGCCAGCAGCCGAAGCGGGCAGGCAGAGACCCAGTACTTC,CASSRSGQAETQYF
few,TRBV6-5,TRBJ1-1,NA,TGTGCCAGCAGTTCACCCTCCGGCCGGGCGGGCACTGAAGCTTTCTTT,CASSSPSGRAGTEAFF
NA,TRBV28,TRBJ1-5,NA,TGTGCCAGCAGATTGATCGGTCAGCCCCAGCATTTT,CASRLIGQPQHF
NA,TRBV5-1,TRBJ1-6,TRBD1,TGCGCCAGCAGCTTGGGGACAGGGTCCCCACCCCTCCACTTT,CASSLGTGSPPLHF
NA,TRBV6-6,TRBJ2-1,TRBD2,TGTGCCAGCAGTCCCTTGACTAGCGGGGGGCGTCGGTATGAGCAGTTCTTC,CASSPLTSGGRRYEQFF
NA,TRBV7-2,TRBJ2-5,NA,TGTGCCAGCAGCTCACAGGGTTATCGGACCGAGACCCAGTACTTC,CASSSQGYRTETQYF
NA,TRBV7-8,TRBJ2-7,NA,TGTGCCAGCAGCTTAGCGGGCTTTGGCTACGAGCAGTACTTC,CASSLAGFGYEQYF
NA,TRBV7-6,TRBJ2-7,TRBD2,TGTGCCAGCAGCTTACTCGGGGGGGCCCCTGGGGAGCAGTACTTC,CASSLLGGAPGEQYF
NA,TRBV7-6,TRBJ1-6,NA,TGTGCCAGCAGCTTAGAGGGGGGGCGCGGTTCACCCCTCCACTTT,CASSLEGGRGSPLHF
NA,TRBV25-1,TRBJ2-5,NA,TGTGCCAGCAGTGCCCGGGGCATGGTTGGAGAGACCCAGTACTTC,CASSARGMVGETQYF
NA,TRBV6-1,TRBJ2-1,TRBD2,TGTGCCACGAGCCCCCCGGGACTATCCTACAATGAGCAGTTCTTC,CATSPPGLSYNEQFF
few,TRBV27,TRBJ2-3,NA,TGTGCCAGCAGTTCAGGACCGTCCAATACGCAGTATTTT,CASSSGPSNTQYF
few,TRBV6-5,TRBJ2-3,NA,TGTGCCAGCAGTACCGGTCTCGGGGGAGATACGCAGTATTTT,CASSTGLGGDTQYF
NA,TRBV7-6,TRBJ2-7,NA,TGTGCCAGCAGCCCCGGGACAAAACCCCTCGAGCAGTACTTC,CASSPGTKPLEQYF
NA,TRBV7-2,TRBJ2-3,TRBD2,TGTGCCAGCAGCTTAGGCGGGGGGGTAGGAGATACGCAGTATTTT,CASSLGGGVGDTQYF
NA,TRBV20-1,TRBJ2-3,NA,TGCAGTGCTAGGCTCCGGGACAACACAGATACGCAGTATTTT,CSARLRDNTDTQYF
many,TRBV12-3/TRBV12-4,TRBJ2-6,TRBD1,TGTGCCAGCAGGCAAGGGACAGCTGGGGCCAACGTCCTGACTTTC,CASRQGTAGANVLTF